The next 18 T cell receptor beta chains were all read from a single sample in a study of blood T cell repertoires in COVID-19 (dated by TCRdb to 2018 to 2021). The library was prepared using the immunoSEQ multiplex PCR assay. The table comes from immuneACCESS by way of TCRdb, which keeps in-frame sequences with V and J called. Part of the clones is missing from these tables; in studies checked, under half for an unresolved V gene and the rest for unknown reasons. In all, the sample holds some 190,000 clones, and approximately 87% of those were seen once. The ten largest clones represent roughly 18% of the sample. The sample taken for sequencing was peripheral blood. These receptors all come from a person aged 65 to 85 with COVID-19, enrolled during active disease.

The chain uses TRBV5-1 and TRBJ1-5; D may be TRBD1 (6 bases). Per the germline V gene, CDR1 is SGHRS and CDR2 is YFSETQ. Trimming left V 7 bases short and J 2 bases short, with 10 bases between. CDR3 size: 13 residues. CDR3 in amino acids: CASRPGGNQPQHF. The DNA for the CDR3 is TGCGCCAGCCGCCCAGGGGGCAATCAGCCCCAGCATTTT.

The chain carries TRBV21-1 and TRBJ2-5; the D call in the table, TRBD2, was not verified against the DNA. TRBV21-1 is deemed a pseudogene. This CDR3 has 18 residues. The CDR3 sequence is CASSKSGLAGKLQETQYF. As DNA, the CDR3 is TGTGCCAGCAGCAAATCGGGACTAGCGGGGAAACTCCAAGAGACCCAGTACTTC.

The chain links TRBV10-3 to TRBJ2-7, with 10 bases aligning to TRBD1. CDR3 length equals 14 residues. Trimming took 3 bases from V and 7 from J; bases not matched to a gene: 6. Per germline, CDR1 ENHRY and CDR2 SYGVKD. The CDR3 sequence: CAISDPGTGAEQYF. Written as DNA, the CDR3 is TGTGCCATCAGTGATCCAGGGACAGGGGCTGAGCAGTACTTC.

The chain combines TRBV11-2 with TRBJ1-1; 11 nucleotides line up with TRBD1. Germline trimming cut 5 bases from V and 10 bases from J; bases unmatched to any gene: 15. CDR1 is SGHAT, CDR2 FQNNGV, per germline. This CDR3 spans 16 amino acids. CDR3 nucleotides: TGTGCCAGCAGCCCAGTGGGTGGACAGGGGGCTCGGATAGCTTTCTTT. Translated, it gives CASSPVGGQGARIAFF.

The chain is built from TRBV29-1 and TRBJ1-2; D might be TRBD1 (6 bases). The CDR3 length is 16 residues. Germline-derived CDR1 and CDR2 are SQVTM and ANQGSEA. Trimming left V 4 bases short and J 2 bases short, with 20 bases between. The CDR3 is CSVVSGAGVANYGYTF. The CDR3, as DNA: TGCAGCGTTGTCTCAGGGGCTGGGGTGGCAAACTATGGCTACACCTTC.

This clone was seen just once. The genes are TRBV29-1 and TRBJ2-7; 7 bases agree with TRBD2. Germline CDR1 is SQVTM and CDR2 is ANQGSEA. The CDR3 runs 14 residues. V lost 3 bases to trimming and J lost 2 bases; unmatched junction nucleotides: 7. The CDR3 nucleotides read TGCAGCGTTGAGGGGCGCGGGAGTCCCTACGAGCAGTACTTC. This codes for CSVEGRGSPYEQYF.

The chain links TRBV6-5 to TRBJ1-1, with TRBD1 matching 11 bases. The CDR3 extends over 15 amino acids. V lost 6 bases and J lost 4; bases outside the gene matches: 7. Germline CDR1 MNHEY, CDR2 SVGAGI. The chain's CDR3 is CASRRTGGEGTEAFF. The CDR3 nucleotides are TGTGCCAGCAGAAGGACAGGGGGCGAGGGCACTGAAGCTTTCTTT.

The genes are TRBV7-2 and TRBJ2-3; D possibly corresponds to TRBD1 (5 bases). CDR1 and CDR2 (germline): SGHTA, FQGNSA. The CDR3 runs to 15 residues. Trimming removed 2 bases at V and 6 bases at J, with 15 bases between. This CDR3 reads CASSLSIGAFDTQYF. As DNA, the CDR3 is TGTGCCAGCAGCTTATCAATAGGGGCATTTGATACGCAGTATTTT.

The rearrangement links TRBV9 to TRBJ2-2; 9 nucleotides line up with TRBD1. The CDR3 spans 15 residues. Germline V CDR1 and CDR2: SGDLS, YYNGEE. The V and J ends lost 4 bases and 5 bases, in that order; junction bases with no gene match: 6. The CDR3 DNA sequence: TGTGCCAGCAGCCCAACGGACAGGGGAACCGGGGAGCTGTTTTTT. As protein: CASSPTDRGTGELFF.

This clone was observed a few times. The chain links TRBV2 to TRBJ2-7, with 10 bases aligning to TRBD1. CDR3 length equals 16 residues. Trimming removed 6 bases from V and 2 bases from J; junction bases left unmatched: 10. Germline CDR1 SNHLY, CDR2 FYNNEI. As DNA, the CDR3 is TGTGCCAGCAGCGGCCGAGAGGGACAGGGGACCTACGAGCAGTACTTC. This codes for CASSGREGQGTYEQYF.

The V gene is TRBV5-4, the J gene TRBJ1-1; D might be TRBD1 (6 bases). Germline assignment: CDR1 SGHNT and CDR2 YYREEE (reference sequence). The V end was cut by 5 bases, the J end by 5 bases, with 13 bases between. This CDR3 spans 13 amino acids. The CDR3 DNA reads TGTGCCAGCAGTTTACAGGGAGGGACTGAAGCTTTCTTT. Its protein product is CASSLQGGTEAFF. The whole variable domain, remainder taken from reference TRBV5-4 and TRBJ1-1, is ETGVTQSPTHLIKTRGQQVTLRCSSQSGHNTVSWYQQALGQGPQFIFQYYREEENGRGNFPPRFSGLQFPNYSSELNVNALELDDSALYLCASSLQGGTEAFFGQGTRLTVV.

The CDR3 spells CASSRILTGTGYGYTF. The CDR3 DNA is TGTGCCAGCAGCCGGATTCTAACCGGGACAGGGTATGGCTACACCTTC. V usage is TRBV5-5 and J usage is TRBJ1-2, with 9 bases lining up with TRBD1. CDR1 and CDR2 (germline): SGHKS, YYEKEE (reference sequence). J gave up 5 bases and V 4 bases, and 12 bases lay outside the gene matches. This CDR3 has 16 amino acids. The full variable domain, its missing parts supplied by reference TRBV5-5 and TRBJ1-2, is DAGVTQSPTHLIKTRGQQVTLRCSPISGHKSVSWYQQVLGQGPQFIFQYYEKEERGRGNFPDRFSARQFPNYSSELNVNALLLGDSALYLCASSRILTGTGYGYTFGSGTRLTVV.

Here the CDR3 reads CASSLGQGGEQYF. The CDR3 bases are TGTGCCAGCTCCCTTGGACAGGGCGGGGAGCAGTACTTC. The V and J genes are TRBV18 and TRBJ2-7, with TRBD1 identical over 8 bases. This CDR3 is built from 13 residues. Germline loops: CDR1 KGHSH, CDR2 LQKENI. The ends lost 6 bases at V and 7 bases at J; junction bases unmatched: 8.

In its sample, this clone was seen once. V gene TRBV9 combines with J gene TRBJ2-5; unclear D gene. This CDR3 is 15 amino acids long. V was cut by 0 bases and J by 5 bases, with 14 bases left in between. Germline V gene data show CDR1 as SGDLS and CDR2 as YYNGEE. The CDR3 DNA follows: TGTGCCAGCAGCGTAGCAAGCGCCATTCAGGAGACCCAGTACTTC. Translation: CASSVASAIQETQYF.

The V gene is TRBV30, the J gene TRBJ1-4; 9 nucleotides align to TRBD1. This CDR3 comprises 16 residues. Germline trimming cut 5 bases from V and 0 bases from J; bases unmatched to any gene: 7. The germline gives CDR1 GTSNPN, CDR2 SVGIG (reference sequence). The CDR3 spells CAWGQGLTATNEKLFF. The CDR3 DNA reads TGTGCCTGGGGACAGGGGCTCACTGCAACTAATGAAAAACTGTTTTTT.

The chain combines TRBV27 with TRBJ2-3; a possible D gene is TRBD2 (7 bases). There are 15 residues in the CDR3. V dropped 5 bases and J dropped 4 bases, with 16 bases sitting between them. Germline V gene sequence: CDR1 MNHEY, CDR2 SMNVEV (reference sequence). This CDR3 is CASSPWGGRPDTQYF. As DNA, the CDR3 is TGTGCCAGCAGTCCTTGGGGGGGCCGGCCAGATACGCAGTATTTT.

Here the CDR3 reads CASSLDTGPAYGYTF. The CDR3 coding sequence is TGCGCCAGCAGCTTGGATACAGGTCCGGCCTATGGCTACACCTTC. The chain uses TRBV5-1 and TRBJ1-2; tentatively, D is TRBD1 (5 bases). This CDR3 has 15 residues. Per the germline V gene, CDR1 is SGHRS and CDR2 is YFSETQ. Trimming took off 0 bases at V and 4 bases at J, with 13 bases between the two ends.

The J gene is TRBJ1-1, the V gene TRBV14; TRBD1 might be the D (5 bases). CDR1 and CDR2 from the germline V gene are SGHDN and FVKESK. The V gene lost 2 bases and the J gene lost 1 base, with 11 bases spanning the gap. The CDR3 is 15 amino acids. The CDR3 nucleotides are TGTGCCAGCAGCCAATTACGGGGGGAGAACACTGAAGCTTTCTTT. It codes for CASSQLRGENTEAFF. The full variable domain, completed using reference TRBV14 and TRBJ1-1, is EAGVTQFPSHSVIEKGQTVTLRCDPISGHDNLYWYRRVMGKEIKFLLHFVKESKQDESGMPNNRFLAERTGGTYSTLKVQPAELEDSGVYFCASSQLRGENTEAFFGQGTRLTVV.